One and the same sample provided the 2 T cell receptor beta chains below, sequenced in a study of T cell responses to AZD1222 COVID-19 vaccine. Some clones are missing from TCRdb's copy, which holds only in-frame ones; the method was immunoSEQ multiplex PCR. The sample comprises 96,000 or so clones, 80% to 90% of which are singletons, and under 2% rests with the top ten. Here the sequenced sample was peripheral blood, taken on day 0 of AZD1222 vaccination. Source of these receptors: an adult in good health.

This rearrangement joins TRBV15 to TRBJ1-2, with 8 bases lining up with TRBD1. CDR1 is LNHNV and CDR2 is YYDKDF in the germline V gene (reference sequence). Germline trimming cut 4 bases from V and 9 bases from J; bases unmatched to any gene: 13. The CDR3 runs 15 residues. In DNA, the CDR3 is TGTGCCACCAGCATGACCCCTTCAGGGGGCGAGAGCTACACCTTC. It is translated as CATSMTPSGGESYTF.

The chain links TRBV11-1 to TRBJ2-1, with TRBD1 identical over 7 bases. V trimming: 2 bases; J trimming: 5 bases; junction bases outside the gene matches: 3. CDR1 and CDR2 (germline): SGHAT, FQDESV (reference sequence). This CDR3 is 14 amino acids long. The CDR3, as DNA: TGTGCCAGCAGCTTACGGACAGGAAACAATGAGCAGTTCTTC. Amino acids: CASSLRTGNNEQFF.